This T cell receptor (beta chain) was sequenced in a study of blood T cell repertoires in COVID-19. Across the study: The United States, Italy and Spain provided the acute and convalescent COVID-19 samples. PBMCs, B-cell-depleted T cells, or T cells were the source of the cDNA or gDNA that made up the material.

Germline CDR1 and CDR2: SGHTA and FQGNSA. The CDR3 has 11 residues. A note on this clone: Its ends do not fully match the called genes, so a read error is possible.

Original processing methods: The authors estimated nucleated cell counts from reference gene primer amplification. The assay was immunoSEQ multiplex PCR, and TCRdb's table has in-frame clones only and misses some. That table furnishes V, J and clone size, whereas the DNA furnished D and trimming. The sample records 90,000 to 120,000 clones, approximately 84% being singletons. The chain uses TRBV7-2 and TRBJ1-2; no definite D call. This sequence was found in a human donor in a cohort sampled during active COVID-19. The sequenced material came from peripheral blood. CDR3 sequence reads: CASSLVGDALF. For the CDR3, the DNA is TGTGCCAGCAGCTTAGTCGGGGATGCCCTCTTC.